The 13 T cell receptor beta chains below all came from one sample that was sequenced in a study of cytomegalovirus exposure and HLA in healthy donors. Using immunoSEQ multiplex PCR, the repertoire was profiled, and TCRdb retains in-frame clones only, with some absent. The data contain about 58,000 clones, roughly 90% of them singletons. The specimen sequenced was PBMCs. The source of these receptors is a man aged 18 to 30 in good health and CMV-seronegative.

This clone has just a few counts. This chain connects TRBV4-1 to TRBJ1-1; 11 positions match TRBD1. The germline V gene has CDR1 MGHRA and CDR2 YSYEKL. V lost 2 bases to trimming and J lost 11 bases; unmatched junction nucleotides: 7. The CDR3 has 14 amino acids. CDR3 protein: CASSQLRDRGTAFF. In DNA, the CDR3 is TGCGCCAGCAGCCAATTGAGGGACAGGGGGACGGCTTTCTTT.

This chain uses TRBV5-1 with TRBJ2-1; TRBD2 matches 8 bases. CDR1 SGHRS and CDR2 YFSETQ come from the germline V gene. The junction had 2 bases not matched to a gene; V was cut back by 3 bases and J by 9 bases. This CDR3 region has 12 residues. The CDR3 DNA follows: TGCGCCAGCAGCTCTAGCGGGCTTGAGCAGTTCTTC. As protein: CASSSSGLEQFF.

The J gene is TRBJ2-2, the V gene TRBV10-3; the match to TRBD2 covers 8 bases. Germline values: CDR1 ENHRY, CDR2 SYGVKD. V was pared by 3 bases and J by 2 bases, with 11 bases of the junction left unmatched. The CDR3 consists of 18 residues. CDR3 loop: CAISDINVGLDNTGELFF. CDR3 coding DNA: TGTGCCATCAGTGATATTAATGTGGGACTAGACAACACCGGGGAGCTGTTTTTT.

V and J are TRBV29-1 and TRBJ1-4; D gene unclear. The V and J ends lost 4 bases and 5 bases respectively, with 11 bases between them. The germline V gene has CDR1 SQVTM and CDR2 ANQGSEA. The CDR3 has 13 amino acids. The DNA of the CDR3 is TGCAGCGTTGCCCTTAACTCCAATGAAAAACTGTTTTTT. It yields the protein CSVALNSNEKLFF. Full variable domain (rest looked up from reference TRBV29-1 and TRBJ1-4): SAVISQKPSRDICQRGTSLTIQCQVDSQVTMMFWYRQQPGQSLTLIATANQGSEATYESGFVIDKFPISRPNLTFSTLTVSNMSPEDSSIYLCSVALNSNEKLFFGSGTQLSVL.

The sample holds a few counts of this clone. The V and J genes are TRBV11-1 and TRBJ2-7; tentatively, D is TRBD1 (5 bases). Germline CDR1 reads SGHAT; CDR2 reads FQDESV (reference sequence). Trimming shortened V by 3 bases and J by 8 bases, and 14 bases separated the two germline ends. This CDR3 has 13 residues. CDR3 DNA sequence: TGTGCCAGCAGCTTCGACAGATCGAGGCAGCAGTACTTC. This encodes CASSFDRSRQQYF.

The chain uses TRBV9 and TRBJ1-1; D unclear. CDR1 and CDR2 (germline): SGDLS, YYNGEE. The CDR3 has 13 amino acids. The germline V and J ends were trimmed by 1 base and 2 bases, with 6 bases remaining between them. CDR3 sequence reads: CASSVSGNTEAFF. The CDR3 DNA sequence: TGTGCCAGCAGCGTATCAGGCAACACTGAAGCTTTCTTT.

A single count supports this clone. This sequence joins TRBV12-5 and TRBJ2-3, with 9 bases lining up with TRBD2. Germline CDR1 LGHNT, CDR2 FRNRAP. V lost 4 bases, J lost 4 bases, and 12 bases stayed unmatched. The CDR3 has 17 residues. The CDR3 sequence is CASGSSFTSGPADTQYF. The CDR3 DNA reads TGTGCTAGTGGTTCCTCGTTCACTAGCGGGCCCGCAGATACGCAGTATTTT.

The chain uses TRBV18 and TRBJ2-1; TRBD2 might be the D (6 bases). Trimming took 3 bases from V and 7 from J, leaving 16 bases between them. This CDR3 is 15 amino acids long. Germline lookup yields CDR1 KGHSH and CDR2 LQKENI. CDR3 loop: CASSPLLSGTNEQFF. The DNA of the CDR3 is TGTGCCAGCTCACCGCTGCTATCCGGGACTAATGAGCAGTTCTTC. Full variable domain (remainder filled in from reference TRBV18 and TRBJ2-1): NAGVMQNPRHLVRRRGQEARLRCSPMKGHSHVYWYRQLPEEGLKFMVYLQKENIIDESGMPKERFSAEFPKEGPSILRIQQVVRGDSAAYFCASSPLLSGTNEQFFGPGTRLTVL.

The V call is TRBV11-2, the J call TRBJ2-3; D remains unclear. Trimming left V 3 bases short and J 0 bases short, with 13 bases between. Germline V gives CDR1 SGHAT, CDR2 FQNNGV. The CDR3 is made up of 16 amino acids. The CDR3 region is CASSLVAAPSTDTQYF. CDR3 coding DNA: TGTGCCAGCAGCTTGGTGGCAGCGCCAAGCACAGATACGCAGTATTTT.

This chain connects TRBV7-9 to TRBJ2-3, with 7 bases aligning to TRBD1. Germline values: CDR1 SEHNR, CDR2 FQNEAQ (reference sequence). J lost 4 bases, V lost 8 bases, and 3 bases had no gene match. The CDR3 has 12 residues. CDR3 DNA: TGTGCCAGCGTCCAGGGGGCAGATACGCAGTATTTT. This gives the protein CASVQGADTQYF.

As for this clone: At one of its ends the junction is not consistent with the germline gene, which may arise from a read error. The chain recombines TRBV7-7 with TRBJ2-3; 7 bases are a match to TRBD1. CDR1 and CDR2 (germline): SSHAT, FNYEAQ (reference sequence). CDR3 length equals 15 residues. CDR3 amino acids: CASSSTGQRTDTQYF. The DNA for the CDR3 is TGTGCTAGCAGCTCTACGGGACAGAGGACAGATACGCAGTATTTT.

The chain recombines TRBV19 with TRBJ2-7; the D is unclear. Between the trimmed V and J ends, which lost 3 bases and 0 bases, there was a span of 12 bases. The CDR3 runs 15 residues. CDR1 and CDR2 (germline): LNHDA, SQIVND (reference sequence). DNA for the CDR3: TGTGCCAGTAGTATTCAGGTCGGTAGCTCCTACGAGCAGTACTTC. Translation: CASSIQVGSSYEQYF.

The V and J genes are TRBV21-1 and TRBJ2-2; TRBD1, as called in the table, went unchecked against the DNA. TRBV21-1 represents a pseudogene. The CDR3 covers 16 residues. This chain's CDR3 is CASSKGDRAYTGELFF. The CDR3 region has the DNA TGTGCCAGCAGCAAAGGGGACAGGGCCTACACCGGGGAGCTGTTTTTT.